These 25 T cell receptor beta chains share one sample of origin, sequenced in a study of blood T cell repertoires in COVID-19. Sequenced by immunoSEQ multiplex PCR; TCRdb stores in-frame clones only, minus some. The sample gives 240,000 or so clones, approximately 83% of which show up once; around 9.9% is in the top ten. The sequenced sample was peripheral blood. These receptors were taken from a woman older than 75 with acute or convalescent COVID-19.

V usage is TRBV28 and J usage is TRBJ1-2; D may be TRBD1 (5 bases). Germline CDR1 reads MDHEN; CDR2 reads SYDVKM. The CDR3 is 13 amino acids. V lost 7 bases to trimming and J lost 1 base, with 10 bases between them. In DNA, the CDR3 is TGTGCCAGCACCCTGACAGTTAACTATGGCTACACCTTC. It yields the protein CASTLTVNYGYTF.

This chain joins TRBV28 and TRBJ1-4; D possibly corresponds to TRBD1 (5 bases). Germline CDR1 reads MDHEN; CDR2 reads SYDVKM. The length of the CDR3 is 15 residues. Deletions cut 0 bases from V and 8 bases from J, with 13 bases between. The CDR3 region is CASSLWQTEIEKLFF. The CDR3 bases are TGTGCCAGCAGTTTATGGCAGACAGAAATAGAAAAACTGTTTTTT. The whole variable domain, remainder taken from reference TRBV28 and TRBJ1-4, is DVKVTQSSRYLVKRTGEKVFLECVQDMDHENMFWYRQDPGLGLRLIYFSYDVKMKEKGDIPEGYSVSREKKERFSLILESASTNQTSMYLCASSLWQTEIEKLFFGSGTQLSVL.

The chain employs TRBV5-1 and TRBJ1-6, with D possibly being TRBD1 (5 bases). V was cut by 4 bases and J by 6 bases, with 17 bases left in between. Per germline, CDR1 SGHRS and CDR2 YFSETQ. The CDR3 has 16 amino acids. The CDR3 bases are TGCGCCAGCAGCCCGGGCGGAGGGGCTGGTAATTCACCCCTCCACTTT. It is translated as CASSPGGGAGNSPLHF.

This clone appeared a few times. Germline and junction disagree at one end, which may indicate a read error. The V gene is TRBV7-7, the J gene TRBJ2-5; TRBD1 agrees at 8 bases. Per germline, CDR1 SSHAT and CDR2 FNYEAQ (reference sequence). This CDR3 is built from 15 residues. Written as DNA, the CDR3 is TGTGCTAGCAGCTACGACAGGGGCCCTCAAGAGACCCAGTACTTC. This sequence encodes CASSYDRGPQETQYF.

J is TRBJ1-1 and V is TRBV5-6; D remains ambiguous. With 4 bases removed from V and 1 base from J, the gap between germline ends came to 11 bases. Germline values: CDR1 SGHDT, CDR2 YYEEEE. This CDR3 is 14 amino acids long. CDR3 sequence: CASSLLRGNTEAFF. The DNA of the CDR3 is TGTGCCAGCAGCCTATTGCGGGGGAACACTGAAGCTTTCTTT.

V is TRBV5-1 and J is TRBJ2-1; tentatively, D is TRBD2 (6 bases). Germline CDR1 SGHRS, CDR2 YFSETQ. The CDR3 totals 16 residues. Trimming removed 3 bases at V and 2 bases at J, with 15 bases between. The CDR3 spells CASSSFRDFPYNEQFF. CDR3 in DNA: TGCGCCAGCAGCTCTTTCCGGGACTTCCCCTACAATGAGCAGTTCTTC.

CDR3 loop: CATSRVGLTGNEKLFF. The DNA of the CDR3 is TGTGCCACCAGCAGAGTCGGTTTGACAGGGAATGAAAAACTGTTTTTT. The chain links TRBV15 to TRBJ1-4, with TRBD1 matching 7 bases. V lost 1 base to trimming and J lost 5 bases; unmatched junction nucleotides: 7. Germline V gives CDR1 LNHNV, CDR2 YYDKDF (reference sequence). CDR3 size: 16 residues.

The rearrangement joins TRBV12-5 to TRBJ2-7, with TRBD2 as a possible D gene (6 bases). Trimming left V 1 base short and J 5 bases short, with 9 bases between. In germline, CDR1 is LGHNT, CDR2 FRNRAP. The CDR3 has 13 amino acids. This chain's CDR3 is CASGLEEGHEQYF. The CDR3 DNA is TGTGCTAGTGGTTTGGAGGAGGGCCACGAGCAGTACTTC.

The V and J genes are TRBV30 and TRBJ1-1, with a possible D match to TRBD1 (5 bases). There are 13 residues in the CDR3. Looked up from germline, CDR1 is GTSNPN and CDR2 is SVGIG (reference sequence). Trimming cost V 1 base and J 7 bases, with 13 bases left between them. The CDR3 DNA is TGTGCCTGGAGTGGTCCAGGGCAGAATGAAGCTTTCTTT. Protein sequence: CAWSGPGQNEAFF.

This chain joins TRBV30 and TRBJ1-5, with D hard to call. The CDR3 covers 13 residues. Germline V gives CDR1 GTSNPN, CDR2 SVGIG (reference sequence). Between the trimmed V and J ends, which lost 1 base and 7 bases, there was a span of 11 bases. The CDR3 DNA is TGTGCCTGGAGTGGAGGGTCGGGACAGCCCCAGCATTTT. It translates to CAWSGGSGQPQHF.

This chain links TRBV5-8 with TRBJ1-5; TRBD1 matches 7 bases. The trim removed 3 bases at V and 4 bases at J, leaving 4 bases unmatched. This CDR3 spans 14 amino acids. Germline-derived CDR1 and CDR2 are SGHTS and YDEGEE. The CDR3 nucleotides read TGTGCCAGCAGCTCCGGGACAGCGAATCAGCCCCAGCATTTT. This codes for CASSSGTANQPQHF.

The chain has TRBV7-9 and TRBJ1-6; D gene unclear. Germline CDR1 is SEHNR and CDR2 is FQNEAQ (reference sequence). V gave up 5 bases and J gave up 9 bases, with 11 bases separating them. The CDR3 runs 13 residues. CDR3 in amino acids: CASSISPVSPLHF. Written as DNA, the CDR3 is TGTGCCAGCAGCATATCTCCTGTTTCACCCCTCCACTTT.

V usage is TRBV3-1 (or the pseudogene TRBV3-2) and J usage is TRBJ2-3; 10 bases agree with TRBD2. This CDR3 is 18 amino acids long. CDR1 is LGHDT and CDR2 is YNNKEL in the germline V gene (reference sequence). Germline trimming cut 5 bases from V and 4 bases from J; bases unmatched to any gene: 15. This CDR3 is CASSLRSLSGGRADTQYF. CDR3 in DNA: TGTGCCAGCAGCTTAAGGTCCCTTAGCGGGGGGCGCGCAGATACGCAGTATTTT.

For the CDR3, the DNA is TGCGCCAGCATGGGAGGCGGGGGAGGTTACCACGAGCAGTACTTC. Translating gives CASMGGGGGYHEQYF. The V gene is TRBV5-1, the J gene TRBJ2-7; TRBD2 matches 7 bases. Per germline, CDR1 SGHRS and CDR2 YFSETQ. CDR3 length equals 15 residues. V lost 6 bases, J lost 5 bases, and 14 bases stayed unmatched.

The genes are TRBV2 and TRBJ1-1, with 8 bases that match TRBD1. The germline CDR1 and CDR2 sequences are SNHLY and FYNNEI. The CDR3 is 13 residues long. The ends lost 5 bases at V and 5 bases at J; junction bases unmatched: 4. CDR3 DNA sequence: TGTGCCAGCAGTAATACAGGGGGAACTGAAGCTTTCTTT. Translated, it gives CASSNTGGTEAFF.

This sequence joins TRBV5-8 and TRBJ1-2, with 7 bases fitting TRBD1. Germline CDR1 and CDR2: SGHTS and YDEGEE. The length of the CDR3 is 13 residues. Trimming removed 4 bases from V and 4 bases from J; junction bases left unmatched: 4. The CDR3 loop is CASSPDRVYGYTF. CDR3 nucleotides: TGTGCCAGCAGCCCAGACAGGGTCTATGGCTACACCTTC.

V usage is TRBV2 and J usage is TRBJ2-1, with 7 bases fitting TRBD1. V shed 8 bases and J 10 bases; nucleotides not matched to a gene: 8. Germline V gives CDR1 SNHLY, CDR2 FYNNEI. The CDR3 totals 12 residues. The CDR3 DNA reads as TGTGCCAGCTTAAGACAGGGCATGGAGCAGTTCTTC. Residues: CASLRQGMEQFF.

The chain links TRBV11-3 to TRBJ1-5, with 10 bases fitting TRBD1. The CDR3 has 16 amino acids. With V trimmed by 0 bases and J by 12 bases, 11 bases remained unmatched. The germline CDR1 and CDR2 sequences are SGHNT and YENEEA. CDR3 in amino acids: CASSLEGDRGTSGQHF. In nucleotides, the CDR3 is TGTGCCAGCAGCTTAGAGGGGGACAGGGGCACTAGTGGCCAGCATTTT.

V is TRBV9 and J is TRBJ2-1; tentative D call: TRBD1 (6 bases). This CDR3 is built from 14 residues. Between the trimmed V and J ends, which lost 6 bases and 0 bases, there was a span of 10 bases. The V gene's germline CDR1 is SGDLS and CDR2 YYNGEE. The CDR3 sequence is CASTGQSSYNEQFF. The CDR3 DNA follows: TGTGCCAGCACCGGACAGAGCTCCTACAATGAGCAGTTCTTC.

The chain couples TRBV4-1 to TRBJ1-5; D gene unclear. Per germline, CDR1 MGHRA and CDR2 YSYEKL. This CDR3 has 16 amino acids. Trimming took 0 bases from V and 3 from J, leaving 12 bases between them. CDR3 sequence reads: CASSQEVTASNQPQHF. The CDR3 DNA sequence: TGCGCCAGCAGCCAAGAAGTTACAGCCTCCAATCAGCCCCAGCATTTT.

The chain links TRBV27 to TRBJ2-3; 7 bases match TRBD1. V was pared by 5 bases and J by 2 bases, with 7 bases of the junction left unmatched. CDR1 is MNHEY, CDR2 SMNVEV, per germline (reference sequence). The CDR3 spans 15 residues. The CDR3 region has the DNA TGTGCCAGCAGTCCAAGACAGGGTCCCACAGATACGCAGTATTTT. Translated, it gives CASSPRQGPTDTQYF.

The rearrangement links TRBV7-9 to TRBJ2-7; 10 bases are a match to TRBD1. The V and J ends lost 0 bases and 6 bases, in that order; junction bases with no gene match: 5. The CDR3 sequence is 15 residues long. The germline gives CDR1 SEHNR, CDR2 FQNEAQ (reference sequence). DNA of the CDR3: TGTGCCAGCAGCTTAGCCGGGACAGGGGCGGGCGAGCAGTACTTC. As protein: CASSLAGTGAGEQYF.

V and J are TRBV2 and TRBJ2-1, with TRBD2 matching over 9 bases. Germline V lookup: CDR1 SNHLY, CDR2 FYNNEI. Trimming took 8 bases from V and 6 from J; bases not matched to a gene: 11. The CDR3 contains 15 residues. CDR3 DNA: TGTGCCAGCCCCGTCTCGCGGGGGGGCCGCAATGAGCAGTTCTTC. Its translation: CASPVSRGGRNEQFF.

CDR3 amino acids: CASSLNDEKLFF. The CDR3 DNA reads TGTGCCAGCAGTCTTAATGATGAAAAACTGTTTTTT. The chain combines TRBV12-3 or TRBV12-4 with TRBJ1-4; D unresolved. The ends were cut back, 5 bases at V and 6 bases at J, with 7 bases in the middle. The CDR3 length is 12 residues.

This rearrangement joins TRBV4-2 to TRBJ2-6; tentative D call: TRBD1 (5 bases). The CDR3 covers 18 residues. Trimming stripped 1 base from V and 0 bases from J, with 13 bases between. Germline CDR1 LGHNA, CDR2 YNFKEQ. The CDR3 region has the DNA TGTGCCAGCAGCCAAGGGAACAGGTACCGCTCTGGGGCCAACGTCCTGACTTTC. Its protein product is CASSQGNRYRSGANVLTF.